This TCR beta chain was obtained from a study of shared clonotypes between healthy human individuals. Study-wide points: Sample collection involved blood only; tissue repertoires are likely different.

This clone turned up a few times. Its antigen is unidentified. Some clones are missing from TCRdb's copy, which holds only in-frame ones; the method was immunoSEQ multiplex PCR. Among about 490,000 clones listed, around 78% were seen once. J gave up 5 bases and V 6 bases, and 11 bases lay outside the gene matches. Germline CDR1 is MDHEN and CDR2 is SYDVKM. The CDR3 has 15 residues. The chain combines TRBV28 with TRBJ2-5; 8 nucleotides agree with TRBD2. The sequencing sample was made of PBMCs. The sequence derives from a woman aged 40 to 50 in good health. Some clones in this sample may be carry-over from other donors' samples. The CDR3 nucleotides read TGTGCCAGCAGGGCAAGAGCGGGAGACTTGGAGACCCAGTACTTC. This gives the protein CASRARAGDLETQYF.